The 21 T cell receptor beta chains reported below all come from one sample, sequenced in a study of technical replicates of blood from a handful of donors. Profiled with immunoSEQ multiplex PCR; TCRdb holds only in-frame clones, not every one. The table records more than 55,000 clones, about 90% of them present only once. What was sequenced was T cells isolated from PBMCs. Source of these receptors: a human donor in good health.

The chain combines TRBV6-6 with TRBJ2-1, with TRBD2 as a possible D gene (5 bases). With 5 bases removed from V and 7 bases from J, the gap between germline ends came to 15 bases. The germline gives CDR1 MNHNY, CDR2 SVGAGI (reference sequence). The CDR3 is made up of 14 amino acids. CDR3 sequence reads: CASSPSGSSNEQFF. The DNA for the CDR3 is TGTGCCAGCAGTCCATCGGGGTCCTCGAATGAGCAGTTCTTC.

This sequence joins TRBV18 and TRBJ2-1, with 9 positions matching TRBD1. This CDR3 is built from 16 residues. The V segment lost 3 bases and the J segment 7 bases; nucleotides outside the gene matches: 10. Germline CDR1 is KGHSH and CDR2 is LQKENI. CDR3 residues: CASSPPGTGIINEQFF. CDR3 nucleotides: TGTGCCAGCTCACCGCCCGGGACAGGGATAATAAATGAGCAGTTCTTC.

V is TRBV5-1 and J is TRBJ2-7; D might be TRBD1 (5 bases). The CDR3 consists of 14 residues. Germline V gene data show CDR1 as SGHRS and CDR2 as YFSETQ. The ends were cut back, 2 bases at V and 3 bases at J, with 12 bases in the middle. The CDR3 DNA sequence: TGCGCCAGCAGCTTACAGGACAACCTCTACGAGCAGTACTTC. It translates to CASSLQDNLYEQYF.

The chain uses TRBV5-1 and TRBJ2-1, with 14 bases that match TRBD2. CDR1 is SGHRS and CDR2 is YFSETQ in the germline V gene. CDR3 length equals 17 residues. J gave up 6 bases and V 4 bases, and 9 bases lay outside the gene matches. CDR3 sequence: CASSPGTSGSRVNEQFF. Written as DNA, the CDR3 is TGCGCCAGCAGCCCCGGGACTAGCGGGAGTAGGGTCAATGAGCAGTTCTTC.

A remark on this clone: At one boundary the junction diverges from the germline segment, which might be a read error. The genes are TRBV7-3 and TRBJ2-2; TRBD2 aligns across 10 bases. CDR1 and CDR2 from the germline V gene are SGHTA and FQGTGA. The CDR3 length is 14 residues. This CDR3 reads CASRLLAGFGELFF. In DNA form, the CDR3 reads TGTGCCAGCCGTTTACTAGCGGGATTCGGGGAGCTATTTTTT. Combining the CDR3 with reference TRBV7-3 and TRBJ2-2 gives the whole variable domain GAGVSQTPSNKVTEKGKYVELRCDPISGHTALYWYRQSLGQGPEFLIYFQGTGAADDSGLPNDRFFAVRPEGSVSTLKIQRTERGDSAVYLCASRLLAGFGELFFGEGSRLTVL.

The rearrangement uses TRBV27 and TRBJ1-3; perhaps TRBD1 as D (6 bases). Trimming stripped 5 bases from V and 8 bases from J, with 19 bases between. The germline V gene has CDR1 MNHEY and CDR2 SMNVEV (reference sequence). This CDR3 comprises 15 residues. The CDR3 DNA is TGTGCCAGCAGTACATTTGCAGGGGCCGGGGACACCATATATTTT. Translating it yields CASSTFAGAGDTIYF.

This clone was counted only a few times. This chain's CDR3 is CASSPPGGFGQPQHF. In DNA form, the CDR3 reads TGTGCCAGCAGCCCCCCTGGGGGGTTTGGCCAGCCCCAGCATTTT. The V call is TRBV14, the J call TRBJ1-5; perhaps TRBD1 as D (5 bases). CDR1 and CDR2 (germline): SGHDN, FVKESK. V was trimmed by 4 bases and J by 7 bases, leaving 17 bases between them. This CDR3 spans 15 amino acids.

V gene TRBV7-2 combines with J gene TRBJ1-1, with D uncertain. V lost 5 bases, J lost 10 bases, and 11 bases lay in between. This CDR3 region has 11 residues. The germline CDR1 and CDR2 sequences are SGHTA and FQGNSA. The CDR3 region has the DNA TGTGCCAGCAGCCTCGGCAGAGGAGCTTTCTTT. Its protein is CASSLGRGAFF.

This clone was found once. The gene calls are TRBV5-1 and TRBJ2-3; possibly TRBD2 for D (6 bases). Trimming cost V 0 bases and J 2 bases, with 13 bases left between them. CDR3 length: 16 residues. Looked up from germline, CDR1 is SGHRS and CDR2 is YFSETQ. The CDR3 nucleotides read TGCGCCAGCAGCTTGGGGCATAGCGGAAACACAGATACGCAGTATTTT. Residues: CASSLGHSGNTDTQYF. Supplemented by reference TRBV5-1 and TRBJ2-3, the full variable domain reads KAGVTQTPRYLIKTRGQQVTLSCSPISGHRSVSWYQQTPGQGLQFLFEYFSETQRNKGNFPGRFSGRQFSNSRSEMNVSTLELGDSALYLCASSLGHSGNTDTQYFGPGTRLTVL.

This chain uses TRBV23-1 with TRBJ2-5, with TRBD1 identical over 8 bases. TRBV23-1 is assigned to the ORF class and has an uncertain function. The CDR3 spans 16 residues. Germline trimming cut 3 bases from V and 2 bases from J; bases unmatched to any gene: 8. DNA of the CDR3: TGCGCCAGCAGTCACCTAAGACAGGGGCCACAAGAGACCCAGTACTTC. This sequence encodes CASSHLRQGPQETQYF.

This chain connects TRBV11-3 to TRBJ2-7, with D tentatively TRBD1 (6 bases). Germline V gene lookup returns CDR1 SGHNT and CDR2 YENEEA. V was trimmed by 6 bases and J by 3 bases, leaving 12 bases between them. CDR3 length equals 13 residues. CDR3 amino acids: CASSRDTYYEQYF. CDR3 sequence (DNA): TGTGCCAGCAGTCGGGACACCTACTACGAGCAGTACTTC.

The sample holds one count of this clone. The chain joins TRBV6-5 to TRBJ2-1; TRBD1 matches at 7 bases. With 8 bases clipped from V and 1 base from J, the junction kept 5 bases outside the gene matches. Per the germline V gene, CDR1 is MNHEY and CDR2 is SVGAGI. The CDR3 loop spans 14 amino acids. CDR3 bases: TGTGCCAGCCACAGGGGCGGATCCTACAATGAGCAGTTCTTC. Amino acids: CASHRGGSYNEQFF.

This chain links TRBV7-2 with TRBJ2-1, with 7 nucleotides matching TRBD1. The CDR3 is made up of 12 amino acids. From germline, CDR1 is SGHTA and CDR2 FQGNSA. V trimming: 5 bases; J trimming: 12 bases; junction bases outside the gene matches: 7. CDR3 DNA sequence: TGTGCCAGCAGCCCCGACAGGGTCCGGCAGTTCTTC. Translating it yields CASSPDRVRQFF.

The CDR3 reads CASSGAGTGDEKLFF. CDR3 in DNA: TGTGCCAGCAGTGGGGCCGGGACAGGTGATGAAAAACTGTTTTTT. This chain links TRBV28 with TRBJ1-4; 8 bases line up with TRBD1. Germline V gene lookup returns CDR1 MDHEN and CDR2 SYDVKM. With V trimmed by 5 bases and J by 6 bases, 8 bases remained unmatched. The CDR3 runs to 15 residues.

The genes are TRBV1 and TRBJ2-1; the table assigns TRBD2, which was not confirmed against the DNA. TRBV1 is annotated as a pseudogene. There are 17 residues in the CDR3. The CDR3: CTSSLGDSNRFYNEQFF. CDR3 nucleotide sequence: TGCACCAGCAGCCTTGGGGACTCTAACCGTTTCTACAATGAGCAGTTCTTC.

The rearrangement links TRBV10-3 to TRBJ1-1, with D tentatively TRBD1 (6 bases). V was shortened by 11 bases and J by 3 bases, with 19 bases between the two germline ends. CDR3 size: 14 residues. Germline loops: CDR1 ENHRY, CDR2 SYGVKD. In DNA, the CDR3 is TGTGCCTCAGGGGCTCTCCGAGAGGACACTGAAGCTTTCTTT. This codes for CASGALREDTEAFF.

The CDR3 region is CASSQSLASEQYF. The DNA for the CDR3 is TGCGCCAGCAGCCAATCCCTAGCTTCGGAGCAGTACTTC. The V and J genes are TRBV4-1 and TRBJ2-7; possibly TRBD2 for D (5 bases). V shed 2 bases and J shed 7 bases, with 12 bases lying between them. The germline CDR1 and CDR2 sequences are MGHRA and YSYEKL. This CDR3 spans 13 amino acids.

This chain connects TRBV7-2 to TRBJ2-1; 8 positions agree with TRBD2. This CDR3 is built from 15 residues. Germline V lookup: CDR1 SGHTA, CDR2 FQGNSA. V lost 4 bases to trimming and J lost 2 bases; unmatched junction nucleotides: 4. The CDR3 spells CASSSSGSTYNEQFF. DNA of the CDR3: TGTGCCAGCAGCTCAAGCGGGAGCACCTACAATGAGCAGTTCTTC.

The DNA of the CDR3 is TGTGCCAGCTCACCTACTAGCGGGGGGACTAATGAGCAGTTCTTC. Translated: CASSPTSGGTNEQFF. The chain combines TRBV18 with TRBJ2-1, with TRBD2 matching over 12 bases. This CDR3 has 15 amino acids. The V and J ends lost 3 bases and 7 bases, in that order; junction bases with no gene match: 4. Germline CDR1 is KGHSH and CDR2 is LQKENI.

This clone showed up just once. The rearrangement uses TRBV29-1 and TRBJ2-1, with 9 bases aligning to TRBD1. The germline V gene has CDR1 SQVTM and CDR2 ANQGSEA. Losses at the gene ends were 2 bases for V and 7 bases for J; bases not matched to a gene: 6. CDR3 length: 14 residues. The CDR3 loop reads CSVEIGTGKNEQFF. For the CDR3, the DNA is TGCAGCGTTGAAATAGGGACAGGGAAGAATGAGCAGTTCTTC.

This chain joins TRBV28 and TRBJ1-1, with TRBD1 as a possible D gene (5 bases). V was clipped by 6 bases and J by 1 base, with 9 bases between them. CDR1 is MDHEN, CDR2 SYDVKM, per germline. The CDR3 contains 13 residues. CDR3 in amino acids: CASRGGWNTEAFF. CDR3 DNA: TGTGCCAGCAGGGGGGGTTGGAACACTGAAGCTTTCTTT.